The present T cell receptor (beta chain) was sequenced within a study of cytomegalovirus exposure and HLA in healthy donors. General study points: Reports described diagnosis of cytomegalovirus status by the classifier as highly specific and sensitive.

Primers: 60 Vbeta forward and 13 Jbeta reverse. Sequencing was performed with immunoSEQ multiplex PCR; in TCRdb, only in-frame clones are kept and a portion is missing. The sample includes around 140,000 clones, around 66% seen only once; the top ten take 6.5%. With regard to this clone: Its specificity is unknown.

Each donor was nominally healthy when sampled (though unrecorded immune exposures were likely). Germline V gives CDR1 ENHRY, CDR2 SYGVKD. The CDR3 covers 11 residues. V gave up 4 bases and J gave up 5 bases, with 2 bases separating them. Material for sequencing was PBMCs. The receptor comes from a woman aged 60-75 years in good health and CMV-seronegative. The chain joins TRBV10-3 to TRBJ2-2; D gene unclear. The CDR3 DNA is TGTGCCATCAGTGTAACCGGGGAGCTGTTTTTT. This sequence encodes CAISVTGELFF.